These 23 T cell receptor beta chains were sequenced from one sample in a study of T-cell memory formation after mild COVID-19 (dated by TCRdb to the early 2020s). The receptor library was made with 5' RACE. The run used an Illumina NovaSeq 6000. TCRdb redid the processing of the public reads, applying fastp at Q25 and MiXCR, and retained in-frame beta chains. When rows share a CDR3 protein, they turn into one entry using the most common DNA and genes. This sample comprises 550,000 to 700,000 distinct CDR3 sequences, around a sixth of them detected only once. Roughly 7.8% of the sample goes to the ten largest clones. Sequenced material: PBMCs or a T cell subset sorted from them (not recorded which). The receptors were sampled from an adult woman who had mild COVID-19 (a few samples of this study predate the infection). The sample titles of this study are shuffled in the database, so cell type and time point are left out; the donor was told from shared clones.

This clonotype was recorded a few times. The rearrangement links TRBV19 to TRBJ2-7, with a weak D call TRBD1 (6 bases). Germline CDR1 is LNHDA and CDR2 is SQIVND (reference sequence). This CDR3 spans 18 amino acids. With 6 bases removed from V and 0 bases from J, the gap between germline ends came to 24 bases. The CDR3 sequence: CASSVQGPAALGSYEQYF. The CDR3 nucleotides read TGTGCCAGTAGCGTACAGGGTCCAGCGGCCTTAGGCTCCTACGAGCAGTACTTC. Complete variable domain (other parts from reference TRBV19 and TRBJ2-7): DGGITQSPKYLFRKEGQNVTLSCEQNLNHDAMYWYRQDPGQGLRLIYYSQIVNDFQKGDIAEGYSVSREKKESFPLTVTSAQKNPTAFYLCASSVQGPAALGSYEQYFGPGTRLTVT.

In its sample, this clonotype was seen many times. CDR3 in amino acids: CASTERTGFRAASYEQYF. CDR3 nucleotide sequence: TGCGCCAGCACAGAACGTACAGGGTTCAGGGCAGCCTCCTACGAGCAGTACTTC. The chain joins TRBV5-1 to TRBJ2-7; weak D call: TRBD1 (6 bases). The CDR3 length is 18 residues. V was clipped by 6 bases and J by 0 bases, with 25 bases between them. Germline V gene data show CDR1 as SGHRS and CDR2 as YFSETQ.

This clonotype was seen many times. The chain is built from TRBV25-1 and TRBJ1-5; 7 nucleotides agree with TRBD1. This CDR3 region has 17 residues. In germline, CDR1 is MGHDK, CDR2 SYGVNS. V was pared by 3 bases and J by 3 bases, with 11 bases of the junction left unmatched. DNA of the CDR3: TGTGCCAGCAGTGATTCCACCGACAGGGAGTTCAATCAGCCCCAGCATTTT. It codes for CASSDSTDREFNQPQHF.

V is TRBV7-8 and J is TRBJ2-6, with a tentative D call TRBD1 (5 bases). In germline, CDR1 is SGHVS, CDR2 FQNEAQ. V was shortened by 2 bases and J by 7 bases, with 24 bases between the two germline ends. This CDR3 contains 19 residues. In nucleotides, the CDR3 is TGTGCCAGCAGCTTAAGGGTTCAGACCCCAGGGAAGGGCGCCAACGTCCTGACTTTC. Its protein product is CASSLRVQTPGKGANVLTF.

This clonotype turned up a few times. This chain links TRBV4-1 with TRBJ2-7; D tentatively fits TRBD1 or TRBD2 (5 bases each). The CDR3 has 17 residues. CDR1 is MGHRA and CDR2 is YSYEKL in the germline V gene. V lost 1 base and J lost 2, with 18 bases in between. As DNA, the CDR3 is TGCGCCAGCAGCCAAGGGTTTCCGGGGCTCCAAACCTACGAGCAGTACTTC. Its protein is CASSQGFPGLQTYEQYF.

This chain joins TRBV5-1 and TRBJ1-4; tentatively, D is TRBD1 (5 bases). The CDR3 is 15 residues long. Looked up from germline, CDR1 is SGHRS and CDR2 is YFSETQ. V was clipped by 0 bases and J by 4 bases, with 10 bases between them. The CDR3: CASSLDWGDNEKLFF. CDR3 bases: TGCGCCAGCAGCTTGGATTGGGGGGATAATGAAAAACTGTTTTTT.

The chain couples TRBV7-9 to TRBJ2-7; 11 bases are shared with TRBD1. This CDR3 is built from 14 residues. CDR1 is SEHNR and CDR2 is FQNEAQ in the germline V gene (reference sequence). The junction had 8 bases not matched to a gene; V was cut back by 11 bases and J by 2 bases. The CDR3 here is CAVSPGQGAYEQYF. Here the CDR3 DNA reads TGTGCCGTTTCCCCGGGACAGGGGGCCTACGAGCAGTACTTC. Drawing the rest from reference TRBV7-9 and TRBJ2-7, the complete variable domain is DTGVSQNPRHKITKRGQNVTFRCDPISEHNRLYWYRQTLGQGPEFLTYFQNEAQLEKSRLLSDRFSAERPKGSFSTLEIQRTEQGDSAMYLCAVSPGQGAYEQYFGPGTRLTVT.

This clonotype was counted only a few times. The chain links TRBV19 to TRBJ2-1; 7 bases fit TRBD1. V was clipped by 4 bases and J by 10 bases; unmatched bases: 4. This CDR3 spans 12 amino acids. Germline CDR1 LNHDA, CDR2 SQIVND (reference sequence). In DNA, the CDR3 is TGTGCCAGTAGTACCCGACAGGGAGAGCAGTTCTTC. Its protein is CASSTRQGEQFF.

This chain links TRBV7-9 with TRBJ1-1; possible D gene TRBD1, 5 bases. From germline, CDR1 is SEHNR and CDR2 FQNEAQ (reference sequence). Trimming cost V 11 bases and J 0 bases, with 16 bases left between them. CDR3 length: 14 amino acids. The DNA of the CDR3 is TGTGCCGAGGAGGGGCAGGTAATGAACACTGAAGCTTTCTTT. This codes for CAEEGQVMNTEAFF.

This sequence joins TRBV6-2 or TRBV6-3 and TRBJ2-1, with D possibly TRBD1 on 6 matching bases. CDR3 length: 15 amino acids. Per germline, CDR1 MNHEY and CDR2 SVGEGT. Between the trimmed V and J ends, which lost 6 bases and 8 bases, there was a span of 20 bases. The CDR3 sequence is CASSQGHLSGDEQFF. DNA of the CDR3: TGTGCCAGCAGCCAGGGACACCTTAGTGGGGATGAGCAGTTCTTC.

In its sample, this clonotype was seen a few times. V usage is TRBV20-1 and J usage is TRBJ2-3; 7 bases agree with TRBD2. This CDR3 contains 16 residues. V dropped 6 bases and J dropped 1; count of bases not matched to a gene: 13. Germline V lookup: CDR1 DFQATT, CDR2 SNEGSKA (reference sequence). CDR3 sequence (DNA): TGCAGTGCCCACACGGGGCGGGCGGGGGGCACAGATACGCAGTATTTT. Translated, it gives CSAHTGRAGGTDTQYF.

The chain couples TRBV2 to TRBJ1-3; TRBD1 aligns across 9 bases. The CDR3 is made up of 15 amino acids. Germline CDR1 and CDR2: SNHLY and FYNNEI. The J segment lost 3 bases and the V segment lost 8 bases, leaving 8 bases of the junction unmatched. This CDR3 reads CASRRQGVVGNTIYF. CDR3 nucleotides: TGTGCCAGCCGCCGACAGGGGGTGGTTGGAAACACCATATATTTT.

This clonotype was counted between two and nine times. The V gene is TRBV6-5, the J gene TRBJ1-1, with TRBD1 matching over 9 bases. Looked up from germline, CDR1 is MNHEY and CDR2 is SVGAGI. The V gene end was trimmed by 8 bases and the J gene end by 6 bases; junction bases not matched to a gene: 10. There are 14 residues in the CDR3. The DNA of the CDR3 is TGTGCCAGCGTCCCCGACAGGGGGTTCGCTGAAGCTTTCTTT. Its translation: CASVPDRGFAEAFF.

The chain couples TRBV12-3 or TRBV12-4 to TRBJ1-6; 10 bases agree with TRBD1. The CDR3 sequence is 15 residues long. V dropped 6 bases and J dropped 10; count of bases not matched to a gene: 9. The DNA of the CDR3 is TGTGCCAGCAGCTCCCCGAGGACAGGGGGATCACCCCTCCACTTT. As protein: CASSSPRTGGSPLHF.

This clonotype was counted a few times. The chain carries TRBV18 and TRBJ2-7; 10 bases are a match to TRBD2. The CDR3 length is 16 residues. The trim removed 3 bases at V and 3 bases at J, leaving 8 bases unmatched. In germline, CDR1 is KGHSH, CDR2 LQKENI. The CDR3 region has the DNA TGTGCCAGCTCACCTGAGTCCGGACTAGCGGTCTACGAGCAGTACTTC. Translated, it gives CASSPESGLAVYEQYF.

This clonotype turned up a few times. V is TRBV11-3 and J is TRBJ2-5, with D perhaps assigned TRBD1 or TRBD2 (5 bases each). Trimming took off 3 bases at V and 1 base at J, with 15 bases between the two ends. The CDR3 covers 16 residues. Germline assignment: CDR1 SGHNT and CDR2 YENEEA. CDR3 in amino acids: CASSLARGIFQETQYF. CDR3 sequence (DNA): TGTGCCAGCAGCTTGGCGAGGGGAATTTTCCAAGAGACCCAGTACTTC.

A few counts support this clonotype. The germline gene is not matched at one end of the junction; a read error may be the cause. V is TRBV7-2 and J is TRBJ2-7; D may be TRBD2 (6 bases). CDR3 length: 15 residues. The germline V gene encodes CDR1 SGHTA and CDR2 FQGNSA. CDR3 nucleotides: TGTGTCAGCAGCCCAGAGACTAGTTCTTCCTACGAGCAGTACTTC. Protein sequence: CVSSPETSSSYEQYF. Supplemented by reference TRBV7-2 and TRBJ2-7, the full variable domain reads GAGVSQSPSNKVTEKGKDVELRCDPISGHTALYWYRQSLGQGLEFLIYFQGNSAPDKSGLPSDRFSAERTGGSVSTLTIQRTQQEDSAVYLCVSSPETSSSYEQYFGPGTRLTVT.

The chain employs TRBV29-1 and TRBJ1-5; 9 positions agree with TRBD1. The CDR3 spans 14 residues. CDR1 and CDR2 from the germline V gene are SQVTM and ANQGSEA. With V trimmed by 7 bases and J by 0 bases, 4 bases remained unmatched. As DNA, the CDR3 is TGCAGCGCGGGGACAGGGCATAGCAATCAGCCCCAGCATTTT. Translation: CSAGTGHSNQPQHF. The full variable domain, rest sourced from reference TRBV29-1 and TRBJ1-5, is SAVISQKPSRDICQRGTSLTIQCQVDSQVTMMFWYRQQPGQSLTLIATANQGSEATYESGFVIDKFPISRPNLTFSTLTVSNMSPEDSSIYLCSAGTGHSNQPQHFGDGTRLSIL.

As DNA, the CDR3 is TGTGCCAGCAGCTACTCCGGGACTAGCGCGGAGACCCAGTACTTC. Its translation: CASSYSGTSAETQYF. The chain couples TRBV7-9 to TRBJ2-5, with 10 bases lining up with TRBD2. Germline V CDR1 and CDR2: SEHNR, FQNEAQ (reference sequence). Trimming cost V 4 bases and J 5 bases; bases outside gene matches: 7. This CDR3 has 15 residues.

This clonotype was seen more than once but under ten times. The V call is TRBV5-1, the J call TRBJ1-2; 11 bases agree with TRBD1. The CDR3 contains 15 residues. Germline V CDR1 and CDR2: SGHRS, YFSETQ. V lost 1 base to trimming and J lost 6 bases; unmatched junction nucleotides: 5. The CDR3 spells CASSLPEDRGHGYTF. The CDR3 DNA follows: TGCGCCAGCAGCTTGCCCGAGGACAGGGGGCATGGCTACACCTTC.

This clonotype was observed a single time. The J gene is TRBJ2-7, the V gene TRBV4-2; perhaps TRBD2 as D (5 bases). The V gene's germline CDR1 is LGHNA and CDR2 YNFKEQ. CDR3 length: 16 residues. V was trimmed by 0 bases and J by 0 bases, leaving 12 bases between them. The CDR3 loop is CASSQDRTGFSYEQYF. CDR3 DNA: TGTGCCAGCAGCCAAGATAGGACTGGGTTCTCCTACGAGCAGTACTTC.

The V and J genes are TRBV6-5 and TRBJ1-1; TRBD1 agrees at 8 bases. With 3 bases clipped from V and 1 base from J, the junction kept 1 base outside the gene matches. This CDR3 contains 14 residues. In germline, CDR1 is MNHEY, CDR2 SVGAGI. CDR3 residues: CASSYDRGNTEAFF. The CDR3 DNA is TGTGCCAGCAGTTATGACAGGGGGAACACTGAAGCTTTCTTT.

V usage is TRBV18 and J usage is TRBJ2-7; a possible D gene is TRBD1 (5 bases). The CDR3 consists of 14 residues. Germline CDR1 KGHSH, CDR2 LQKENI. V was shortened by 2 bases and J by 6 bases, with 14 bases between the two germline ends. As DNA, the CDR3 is TGTGCCAGCTCACCAGCAGGGCCTGGTCTCGAGCAGTACTTC. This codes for CASSPAGPGLEQYF.